The 5 T cell receptor beta chains below were found in one sample sequenced in a study of T cells after yellow fever vaccination. TCRdb redid the calling of the 5' RACE reads with MiXCR, one entry per CDR3 protein. Here the sample spans some 600,000 distinct CDR3 sequences, 9% to 15% being singletons. The sequences come from PBMCs, collected on the day of the yellow fever booster vaccination. These TCRs come from a man aged 25 to 45 who received the YFV17D yellow fever vaccine.

A word on this clonotype: The germline gene is not matched at one end of the junction; a read error may be the cause. V usage is TRBV20-1 and J usage is TRBJ2-3, with 9 bases lining up with TRBD2. In germline, CDR1 is DFQATT, CDR2 SNEGSKA (reference sequence). The CDR3 is 16 amino acids. The DNA of the CDR3 is TGCTGTGCTAGCCCGCTAGCGGGACCGCCCACAGATACGCAGTATTTT. Translated: CCASPLAGPPTDTQYF.

CDR3: CASSLARAGAGHEQFF. The CDR3 DNA sequence: TGTGCCAGCAGCTTAGCGCGTGCCGGGGCGGGCCATGAGCAGTTCTTC. The chain combines TRBV7-8 with TRBJ2-1, with D perhaps assigned TRBD1 or TRBD2 (5 bases each). The CDR3 runs 16 residues. CDR1 and CDR2 from the germline V gene are SGHVS and FQNEAQ. The V gene lost 0 bases and the J gene lost 8 bases, with 17 bases spanning the gap.

There are a few counts of this clonotype. This chain joins TRBV7-8 and TRBJ2-2, with TRBD2 matching 7 bases. CDR1 and CDR2 from the germline V gene are SGHVS and FQNEAQ. The CDR3 consists of 16 residues. V was clipped by 4 bases and J by 6 bases; unmatched bases: 11. The CDR3 DNA follows: TGTGCCAGCAGCTCGACCCGGGCGGGGGACCCCGGGGAGCTGTTTTTT. Protein sequence: CASSSTRAGDPGELFF.

This clonotype was counted only a few times. V and J are TRBV5-1 and TRBJ1-2; 12 bases agree with TRBD1. CDR1 and CDR2 (germline): SGHRS, YFSETQ. The CDR3 is 16 amino acids. V was clipped by 2 bases and J by 2 bases; unmatched bases: 4. The CDR3 spells CASSLRGQGANYGYTF. CDR3 sequence (DNA): TGCGCCAGCAGCTTACGGGGACAGGGGGCGAACTATGGCTACACCTTC.

This clonotype has a handful of counts. The chain combines TRBV18 with TRBJ2-7; 8 bases line up with TRBD2. Unmatched junction bases numbered 3, after V lost 3 bases and J lost 2 bases. CDR3 size: 14 residues. CDR1 and CDR2 (germline): KGHSH, LQKENI. CDR3 sequence reads: CASSPRTSTYEQYF. In DNA, the CDR3 is TGTGCCAGCTCACCGAGGACTAGCACCTACGAGCAGTACTTC.